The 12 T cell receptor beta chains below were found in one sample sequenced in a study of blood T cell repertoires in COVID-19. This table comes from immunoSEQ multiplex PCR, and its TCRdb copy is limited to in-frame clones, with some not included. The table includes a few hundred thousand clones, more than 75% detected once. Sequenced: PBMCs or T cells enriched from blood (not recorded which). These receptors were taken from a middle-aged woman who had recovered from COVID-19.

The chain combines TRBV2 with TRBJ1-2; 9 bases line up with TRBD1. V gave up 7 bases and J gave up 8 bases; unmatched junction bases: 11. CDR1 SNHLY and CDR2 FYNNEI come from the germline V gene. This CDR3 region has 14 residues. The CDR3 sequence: CASKTGTGYGGYTF. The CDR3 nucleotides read TGTGCCAGCAAAACCGGGACAGGGTATGGCGGCTACACCTTC. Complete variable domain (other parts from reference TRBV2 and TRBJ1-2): EPEVTQTPSHQVTQMGQEVILRCVPISNHLYFYWYRQILGQKVEFLVSFYNNEISEKSEIFDDQFSVERPDGSNFTLKIRSTKLEDSAMYFCASKTGTGYGGYTFGSGTRLTVV.

The CDR3 loop is CASSREHTGAVSSPLHF. CDR3 nucleotides: TGTGCCAGCAGCCGAGAACATACAGGGGCCGTGAGCTCACCCCTCCACTTT. V and J are TRBV7-8 and TRBJ1-6, with 7 bases fitting TRBD1. V trimming: 5 bases; J trimming: 10 bases; junction bases outside the gene matches: 17. There are 17 residues in the CDR3. Germline V CDR1 and CDR2: SGHVS, FQNEAQ.

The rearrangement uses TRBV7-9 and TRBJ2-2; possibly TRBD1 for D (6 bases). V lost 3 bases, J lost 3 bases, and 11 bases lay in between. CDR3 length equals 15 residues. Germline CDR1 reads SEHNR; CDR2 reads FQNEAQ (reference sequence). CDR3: CASSLDSPDTGELFF. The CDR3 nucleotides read TGTGCCAGCAGCTTGGACAGCCCTGACACCGGGGAGCTGTTTTTT.

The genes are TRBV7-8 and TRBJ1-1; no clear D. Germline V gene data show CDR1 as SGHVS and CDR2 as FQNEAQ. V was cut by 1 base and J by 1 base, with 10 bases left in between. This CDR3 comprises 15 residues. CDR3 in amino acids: CASSLGPRANTEAFF. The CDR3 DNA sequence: TGTGCCAGCAGCTTAGGGCCACGTGCGAACACTGAAGCTTTCTTT.

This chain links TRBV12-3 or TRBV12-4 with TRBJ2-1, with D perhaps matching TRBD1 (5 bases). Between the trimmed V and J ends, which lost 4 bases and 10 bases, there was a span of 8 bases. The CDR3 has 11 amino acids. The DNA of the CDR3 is TGTGCCAGCAGTTCAGGGCCCGAGCAGTTCTTC. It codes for CASSSGPEQFF.

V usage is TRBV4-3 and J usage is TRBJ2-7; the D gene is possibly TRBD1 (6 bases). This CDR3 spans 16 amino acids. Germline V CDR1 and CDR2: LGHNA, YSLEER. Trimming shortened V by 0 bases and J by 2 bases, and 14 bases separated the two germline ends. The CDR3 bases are TGCGCCAGCAGCCAAGAGAGTGAGGGGGTAACCTACGAGCAGTACTTC. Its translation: CASSQESEGVTYEQYF.

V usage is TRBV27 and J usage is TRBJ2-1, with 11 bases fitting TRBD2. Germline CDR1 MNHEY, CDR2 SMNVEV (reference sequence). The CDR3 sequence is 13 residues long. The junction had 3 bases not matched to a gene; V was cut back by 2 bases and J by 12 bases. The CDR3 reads CASSLTSGSRQFF. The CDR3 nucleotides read TGTGCCAGCAGTTTAACTAGCGGGAGTAGGCAGTTCTTC.

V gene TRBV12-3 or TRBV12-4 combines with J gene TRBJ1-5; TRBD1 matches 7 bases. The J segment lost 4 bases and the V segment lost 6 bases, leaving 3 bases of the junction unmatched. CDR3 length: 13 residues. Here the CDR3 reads CASRTTGNQPQHF. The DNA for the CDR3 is TGTGCCAGCAGAACGACAGGGAATCAGCCCCAGCATTTT.

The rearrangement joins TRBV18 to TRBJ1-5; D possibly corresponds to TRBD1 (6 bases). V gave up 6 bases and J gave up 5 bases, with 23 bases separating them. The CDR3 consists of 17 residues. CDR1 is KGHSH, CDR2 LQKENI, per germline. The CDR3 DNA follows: TGTGCCAGCTCGCCAGTTCTTACAGGGCTATTCGATCAGCCCCAGCATTTT. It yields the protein CASSPVLTGLFDQPQHF.

The CDR3 bases are TGTGCCAGCAGTCTATTCGAACTGAACACTGAAGCTTTCTTT. As protein: CASSLFELNTEAFF. The rearrangement uses TRBV6-2 or TRBV6-3 and TRBJ1-1; D gene ambiguous. V lost 5 bases, J lost 0 bases, and 10 bases lay in between. Germline values: CDR1 MNHEY, CDR2 SVGEGT. CDR3 length: 14 residues.

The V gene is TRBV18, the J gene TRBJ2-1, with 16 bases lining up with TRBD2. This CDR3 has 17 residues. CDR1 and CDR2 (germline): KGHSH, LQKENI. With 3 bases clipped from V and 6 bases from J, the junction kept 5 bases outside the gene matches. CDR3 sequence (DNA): TGTGCCAGCTCACCTGGGACTAGCGGGAGGGCCAGCAATGAGCAGTTCTTC. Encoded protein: CASSPGTSGRASNEQFF.

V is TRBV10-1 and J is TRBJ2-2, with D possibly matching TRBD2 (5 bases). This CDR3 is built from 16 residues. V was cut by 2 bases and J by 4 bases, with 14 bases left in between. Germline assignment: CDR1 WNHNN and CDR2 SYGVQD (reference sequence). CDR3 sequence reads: CASSENPGWSTGELFF. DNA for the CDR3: TGCGCCAGCAGTGAGAACCCGGGATGGAGCACCGGGGAGCTGTTTTTT.